These 3 T cell receptor beta chains were sequenced from one sample in a study of OX40 agonist ivuxolimab in advanced cancers. Only in-frame clones appear in the TCRdb table, and some are missing; sequencing was by immunoSEQ multiplex PCR. The sample shows roughly 100,000 clones, about 90% of them seen only once. The material sequenced was CD4+ or CD8+ T cells sorted from blood, taken in a trial of the OX40 agonist ivuxolimab. The receptors shown here come from an adult with an advanced solid tumor such as melanoma, head and neck, liver or kidney cancer.

Here the CDR3 reads CASSPLQGQTEAFF. The CDR3 nucleotides are TGTGCCAGCTCACCACTTCAGGGGCAGACTGAAGCTTTCTTT. The rearrangement uses TRBV18 and TRBJ1-1; D might be TRBD1 (6 bases). V gave up 1 base and J gave up 5 bases, with 11 bases separating them. In germline, CDR1 is KGHSH, CDR2 LQKENI. CDR3 length: 14 residues.

The CDR3 here is CASSFRTTGELFF. The DNA for the CDR3 is TGTGCCAGCAGCTTCCGGACTACCGGGGAGCTGTTTTTT. V usage is TRBV7-2 and J usage is TRBJ2-2, with D perhaps matching TRBD2 (5 bases). CDR3 length: 13 amino acids. Between the trimmed V and J ends, which lost 3 bases and 5 bases, there was a span of 7 bases. CDR1 and CDR2 from the germline V gene are SGHTA and FQGNSA.

This clone was counted between two and nine times. The CDR3 reads CASSFSRGYGYTF. The CDR3, as DNA: TGTGCCAGCAGCTTCAGCAGGGGCTATGGCTACACCTTC. The V and J genes are TRBV7-9 and TRBJ1-2; maybe TRBD1 (6 bases). The V end was cut by 3 bases, the J end by 4 bases, with 9 bases between. Germline loops: CDR1 SEHNR, CDR2 FQNEAQ (reference sequence). The CDR3 is 13 residues long. Combining the CDR3 with reference TRBV7-9 and TRBJ1-2 gives the whole variable domain DTGVSQNPRHKITKRGQNVTFRCDPISEHNRLYWYRQTLGQGPEFLTYFQNEAQLEKSRLLSDRFSAERPKGSFSTLEIQRTEQGDSAMYLCASSFSRGYGYTFGSGTRLTVV.